Each of the 20 T cell receptor beta chains below was sequenced from the same sample in a study of CD8+ T cells in alopecia areata. This sample's treatment: oral pan-JAK inhibitor, 5-10 mg twice daily. Sequencing used cDNA as its template, made by extracting RNA and reverse transcribing it. Only in-frame clones appear in the TCRdb table, and some are missing; sequencing was by immunoSEQ multiplex PCR. Of about 190,000 clones detected, 60% to 70% appear once; the ten largest clones hold approximately 0.7%. Sequences were derived from CD4+ T cells sorted from blood, sampled at week 4, from a patient treated with tofacitinib. The source of these receptors is a human donor with alopecia areata.

The V gene is TRBV2, the J gene TRBJ2-7; tentative D call: TRBD1 (6 bases). V was shortened by 6 bases and J by 5 bases, with 14 bases between the two germline ends. Looked up from germline, CDR1 is SNHLY and CDR2 is FYNNEI. This CDR3 comprises 13 residues. The CDR3 is CASRQDSNNEQYF. Here the CDR3 DNA reads TGTGCCAGCAGACAGGACAGTAACAACGAGCAGTACTTC.

This chain connects TRBV25-1 to TRBJ1-5; D remains unclear. The CDR3 loop spans 13 amino acids. The V end lost 11 bases, the J end lost 2 bases, and 13 bases lay between the germline ends. From germline, CDR1 is MGHDK and CDR2 SYGVNS. The CDR3 is CASSVGGNQPQHF. The CDR3 nucleotides are TGTGCCTCGTCAGTGGGAGGCAATCAGCCCCAGCATTTT.

V is TRBV4-1 and J is TRBJ2-1, with D unresolved. Germline assignment: CDR1 MGHRA and CDR2 YSYEKL. V lost 0 bases to trimming and J lost 6 bases, with 12 bases between them. There are 15 residues in the CDR3. CDR3 nucleotide sequence: TGCGCCAGCAGCCAAGAAGTCGCGATAAGCAATGAGCAGTTCTTC. The encoded protein is CASSQEVAISNEQFF.

J is TRBJ2-1 and V is TRBV7-9; no clear D. The CDR3 has 12 residues. The V end was cut by 5 bases, the J end by 7 bases, with 9 bases between. The germline V gene encodes CDR1 SEHNR and CDR2 FQNEAQ (reference sequence). The CDR3 loop reads CASSLMGNEQFF. CDR3 DNA sequence: TGTGCCAGCAGCCTCATGGGGAATGAGCAGTTCTTC.

This chain links TRBV20-1 with TRBJ2-7; D might be TRBD2 (5 bases). The CDR3 is 11 amino acids. V lost 3 bases and J lost 2, with 5 bases in between. Per germline, CDR1 DFQATT and CDR2 SNEGSKA (reference sequence). The chain's CDR3 is CSASGTYEQYF. The CDR3 nucleotides are TGCAGTGCTAGCGGGACCTACGAGCAGTACTTC.

The chain employs TRBV7-9 and TRBJ2-7, with TRBD2 matching over 8 bases. CDR3 length equals 15 residues. J gave up 1 base and V 7 bases, and 9 bases lay outside the gene matches. The germline V gene has CDR1 SEHNR and CDR2 FQNEAQ (reference sequence). The CDR3 bases are TGTGCCAGCACCTCGTCCCAGCGGGGGTCCTACGAGCAGTACTTC. Translation gives CASTSSQRGSYEQYF.

This clone came up a few times. This chain links TRBV5-1 with TRBJ2-5; D ambiguous. Trimming pared 4 bases from V and 1 base from J, leaving 5 bases between. Germline lookup yields CDR1 SGHRS and CDR2 YFSETQ. This CDR3 contains 12 residues. CDR3 sequence: CASSPRQETQYF. The CDR3 DNA sequence: TGCGCCAGCAGCCCCCGCCAAGAGACCCAGTACTTC.

The table lists this clone with a few counts. V is TRBV7-2 and J is TRBJ2-3; D not certain. This CDR3 has 13 residues. V shed 5 bases and J shed 10 bases, with 16 bases lying between them. Germline CDR1 SGHTA, CDR2 FQGNSA. CDR3 sequence reads: CASSEVRTGAQYF. As DNA, the CDR3 is TGTGCCAGCAGCGAGGTCAGGACGGGCGCGCAGTATTTT. Complete variable domain (other parts from reference TRBV7-2 and TRBJ2-3): GAGVSQSPSNKVTEKGKDVELRCDPISGHTALYWYRQSLGQGLEFLIYFQGNSAPDKSGLPSDRFSAERTGGSVSTLTIQRTQQEDSAVYLCASSEVRTGAQYFGPGTRLTVL.

Worth noting for this clone: The same CDR3 arises from other DNA sequences in this sample as well. J is TRBJ2-7 and V is TRBV5-1, with 8 bases lining up with TRBD1. V was clipped by 4 bases and J by 2 bases; unmatched bases: 5. CDR1 and CDR2 (germline): SGHRS, YFSETQ. This CDR3 contains 14 residues. In DNA form, the CDR3 reads TGCGCCAGCAGCGGGAGACAGGGGCCCTACGAGCAGTACTTC. Amino acid sequence: CASSGRQGPYEQYF.

The V gene is TRBV11-2, the J gene TRBJ2-1; 7 bases fit TRBD1. CDR3 length: 12 residues. CDR1 is SGHAT and CDR2 is FQNNGV in the germline V gene. With 6 bases clipped from V and 15 bases from J, the junction kept 11 bases outside the gene matches. The DNA of the CDR3 is TGTGCCAGCAGGAGAGACAGGGTAACCCCGTTCTTC. The encoded protein is CASRRDRVTPFF.

V gene TRBV29-1 combines with J gene TRBJ2-3; maybe TRBD1 (6 bases). Germline V lookup: CDR1 SQVTM, CDR2 ANQGSEA. The V end was cut by 2 bases, the J end by 2 bases, with 11 bases between. The CDR3 length is 14 residues. In DNA, the CDR3 is TGCAGCGTTGAAAGAGACAGGATCACAGATACGCAGTATTTT. This translates into CSVERDRITDTQYF.

V usage is TRBV5-1 and J usage is TRBJ2-5, with no clear D. CDR3 length: 14 residues. Deletions cut 0 bases from V and 3 bases from J, with 9 bases between. CDR1 and CDR2 from the germline V gene are SGHRS and YFSETQ. The CDR3 sequence is CASSLEPMKETQYF. The CDR3 nucleotides are TGCGCCAGCAGCTTGGAACCGATGAAAGAGACCCAGTACTTC. Full variable domain (outside the CDR3, taken from reference TRBV5-1 and TRBJ2-5): KAGVTQTPRYLIKTRGQQVTLSCSPISGHRSVSWYQQTPGQGLQFLFEYFSETQRNKGNFPGRFSGRQFSNSRSEMNVSTLELGDSALYLCASSLEPMKETQYFGPGTRLLVL.

This clone was counted a few times. V gene TRBV5-6 combines with J gene TRBJ1-1, with D maybe TRBD1 (6 bases). Deletions cut 7 bases from V and 4 bases from J, with 11 bases between. CDR3 size: 12 residues. The germline V gene has CDR1 SGHDT and CDR2 YYEEEE. For the CDR3, the DNA is TGTGCCAGCGGGGGCGGGGGCACTGAAGCTTTCTTT. Its translation is CASGGGGTEAFF.

This clone was detected a few times. J is TRBJ2-5 and V is TRBV6-5; 13 nucleotides agree with TRBD2. The CDR3 loop spans 13 amino acids. J gave up 7 bases and V 8 bases, and 4 bases lay outside the gene matches. Germline V gene data show CDR1 as MNHEY and CDR2 as SVGAGI. CDR3 residues: CASLLAGGGTQYF. For the CDR3, the DNA is TGTGCCAGCCTACTAGCGGGAGGGGGGACCCAGTACTTC.

This clone was counted a few times. The chain employs TRBV30 and TRBJ2-1, with 7 bases identical to TRBD1. The CDR3 contains 13 residues. The V gene's germline CDR1 is GTSNPN and CDR2 SVGIG (reference sequence). V dropped 5 bases and J dropped 9; count of bases not matched to a gene: 10. CDR3 protein: CAWRGQWGGEQFF. Here the CDR3 DNA reads TGTGCCTGGCGGGGACAGTGGGGCGGTGAGCAGTTCTTC.

The CDR3 sequence: CASSLNQETQYF. The CDR3 nucleotides read TGCGCCAGCAGCCTAAACCAAGAGACCCAGTACTTC. The chain employs TRBV5-1 and TRBJ2-5, with no clear D. The germline V gene encodes CDR1 SGHRS and CDR2 YFSETQ. The germline V and J ends were trimmed by 4 bases and 0 bases, with 4 bases remaining between them. This CDR3 has 12 amino acids.

This clone occurred once. The CDR3 region has the DNA TGTGCCAGCAGTTCCGGGATTGGTGGCTACACCTTC. It specifies CASSSGIGGYTF. The chain employs TRBV27 and TRBJ1-2; the D is unclear. Germline V CDR1 and CDR2: MNHEY, SMNVEV (reference sequence). The V and J ends lost 4 bases and 7 bases respectively, with 10 bases between them. The CDR3 has 12 residues.

Only a few counts were recorded for this clone. The rearrangement links TRBV2 to TRBJ2-3; D is uncertain. V gave up 6 bases and J gave up 2 bases, with 6 bases separating them. This CDR3 has 12 residues. CDR1 and CDR2 (germline): SNHLY, FYNNEI. CDR3 protein: CASSWHTDTQYF. Written as DNA, the CDR3 is TGTGCCAGCAGCTGGCACACAGATACGCAGTATTTT.

The chain recombines TRBV5-1 with TRBJ2-5; D possibly matches TRBD1 or TRBD2 (5 bases each). V was pared by 3 bases and J by 7 bases, with 19 bases between. The germline CDR1 and CDR2 sequences are SGHRS and YFSETQ. This CDR3 is built from 15 residues. CDR3 coding DNA: TGCGCCAGCAGCTCAGACGGAGGATTCGGGGCGACCCAGTACTTC. It specifies CASSSDGGFGATQYF.

The chain combines TRBV7-9 with TRBJ2-3; 8 bases align to TRBD2. The ends lost 3 bases at V and 5 bases at J; junction bases unmatched: 4. CDR3 length: 14 residues. Per germline, CDR1 SEHNR and CDR2 FQNEAQ (reference sequence). The CDR3 reads CASSFGLAGDTQYF. The DNA for the CDR3 is TGTGCCAGCAGCTTTGGCCTAGCGGGAGATACGCAGTATTTT.